This record covers a single T cell receptor (beta chain). The sample comes from a study of blood T cell repertoires in COVID-19. At the level of the study: Acute and convalescent COVID-19 specimens originated in the United States, Italy and Spain.

Assay: immunoSEQ multiplex PCR; the TCRdb copy retains only in-frame clones and omits some. The data contain under 150,000 clones, 88% of them singletons. Material for sequencing was peripheral blood. The TCR sequence derives from a human donor in a cohort sampled during active COVID-19.

In DNA, the CDR3 is TGTGCCAGCAGTACCTCGGCAGGGGGGAACACTGAAGCTTTCTTT. Its protein product is CASSTSAGGNTEAFF. The V call is TRBV6-5, the J call TRBJ1-1; TRBD1 matches 7 bases. V trimming: 5 bases; J trimming: 1 base; junction bases outside the gene matches: 7. Germline V lookup: CDR1 MNHEY, CDR2 SVGAGI. CDR3 length equals 15 residues.